The T cell receptor beta chain under discussion was sequenced for a study of cytomegalovirus exposure and HLA in healthy donors. The PCR ran on 60 Vbeta and 13 Jbeta primers. Per the authors' pipeline: Roughly 80 million unique TCR beta chains, 9 million to 12 million shared, were counted in a later analysis. Sequencing was performed with immunoSEQ multiplex PCR; in TCRdb, only in-frame clones are kept and a portion is missing. Clonal size and the V and J genes are those of that table, whereas D and trimming came from the DNA. This sample lists over 100,000 clones; its ten largest clones have more than 1.5%. The study, taken as a whole, reports: TCR beta V- and J-gene trimming, according to a later analysis, was linked to a missense DCLRE1C variant. The number of N-insertions in an Asian-associated ancestry cluster was reportedly below the 666-donor mean in a later analysis.

Germline CDR1 and CDR2: ENHRY and SYGVKD. The V end lost 10 bases, the J end lost 2 bases, and 32 bases lay between the germline ends. The CDR3 has 19 amino acids. For this clone: Its matching antigen is unknown.

What was sequenced was PBMCs. This TCR was recovered from a woman between 35 and 50 years old in good health and CMV-seropositive. J is TRBJ2-5 and V is TRBV10-3, with D possibly matching TRBD1 (7 bases). The CDR3 is CATSPGGTLAAEGQETQYF. The CDR3 nucleotides are TGTGCCACGTCCCCAGGGGGAACTTTAGCGGCAGAGGGGCAAGAGACCCAGTACTTC.